This TCR beta chain was recovered during a study of OX40 agonist ivuxolimab in advanced cancers. The overall study: The dose of intravenous ivuxolimab that patients received every 2 weeks ranged from 0.01 to 10 mg/kg. Hepatocellular carcinoma, melanoma, renal cell or head and neck cancer was diagnosed in the dose-escalation patients.

Losses at the gene ends were 2 bases for V and 7 bases for J; bases not matched to a gene: 8. CDR1 and CDR2 from the germline V gene are GTSNPN and SVGIG (reference sequence). The CDR3 totals 14 residues. Data came from immunoSEQ multiplex PCR; TCRdb stores just in-frame clones and leaves some out. The sample carries fewer than 120,000 clones, approximately 89% recorded once. Sequences were derived from CD4+ or CD8+ T cells sorted from blood, sampled in a trial of the OX40 agonist ivuxolimab. This chain uses TRBV30 with TRBJ2-7; 10 bases are a match to TRBD1. This receptor was taken from an adult with an advanced solid tumor such as melanoma, head and neck, liver or kidney cancer. In nucleotides, the CDR3 is TGTGCCTGGAGTCAGGGACAGGGGATGAATGAGCAGTACTTC. It specifies CAWSQGQGMNEQYF.